The clone carrying this T cell receptor beta chain occurred many times. The antigen remains unidentified. UMIs and a universal primer site were added when TCR cDNA was made by 5'RACE template switching. TCRdb recomputed calls from the 5' RACE reads with MiXCR, one row per CDR3 protein. The data contain some 120,000 distinct CDR3 sequences, more than 6% of them singletons. These data come from a study of T cells after yellow fever vaccination. Study observations and caveats: Clones that expanded after primary vaccination mostly reappeared after the booster (approximately 96% CD4, roughly 90% CD8). Contaminants from the bulk population, in the form of abundant clonotypes, could be found in FACS-sorted repertoires.

J was trimmed by 7 bases and V by 5 bases; bases with no gene match: 17. The CDR3 loop spans 18 amino acids. The TCR sequence derives from a man between 18 and 29 years old who received the YFV17D yellow fever vaccine. Material: CD4+ T cells sorted from PBMCs, obtained around 10 days after the first yellow fever vaccination. V is TRBV12-3 or TRBV12-4 and J is TRBJ2-2; 9 bases are a match to TRBD2. In DNA form, the CDR3 reads TGTGCCAGCAGTGCCGCGACTTTGCGGGGGGGCCTCGGCGGGGAGCTGTTTTTT. This codes for CASSAATLRGGLGGELFF.